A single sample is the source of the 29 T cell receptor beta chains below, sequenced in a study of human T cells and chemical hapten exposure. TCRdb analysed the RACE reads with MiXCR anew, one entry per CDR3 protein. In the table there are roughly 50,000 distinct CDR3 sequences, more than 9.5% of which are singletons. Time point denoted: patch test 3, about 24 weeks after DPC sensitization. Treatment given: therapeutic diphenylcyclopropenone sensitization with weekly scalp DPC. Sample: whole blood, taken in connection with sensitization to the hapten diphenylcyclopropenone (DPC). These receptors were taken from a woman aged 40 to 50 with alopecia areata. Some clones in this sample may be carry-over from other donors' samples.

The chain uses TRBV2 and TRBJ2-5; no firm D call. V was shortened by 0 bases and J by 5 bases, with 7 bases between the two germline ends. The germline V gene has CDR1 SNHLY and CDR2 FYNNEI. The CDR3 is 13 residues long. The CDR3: CASSEAYRETQYF. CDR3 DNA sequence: TGTGCCAGCAGTGAAGCGTATAGGGAGACCCAGTACTTC. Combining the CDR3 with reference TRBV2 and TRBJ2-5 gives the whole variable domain EPEVTQTPSHQVTQMGQEVILRCVPISNHLYFYWYRQILGQKVEFLVSFYNNEISEKSEIFDDQFSVERPDGSNFTLKIRSTKLEDSAMYFCASSEAYRETQYFGPGTRLLVL.

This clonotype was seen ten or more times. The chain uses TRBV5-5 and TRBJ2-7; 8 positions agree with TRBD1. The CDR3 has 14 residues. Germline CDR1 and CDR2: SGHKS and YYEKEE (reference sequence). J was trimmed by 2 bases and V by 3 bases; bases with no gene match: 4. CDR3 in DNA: TGTGCCAGCAGCTGGGGACAGGCGGCCTACGAGCAGTACTTC. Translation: CASSWGQAAYEQYF.

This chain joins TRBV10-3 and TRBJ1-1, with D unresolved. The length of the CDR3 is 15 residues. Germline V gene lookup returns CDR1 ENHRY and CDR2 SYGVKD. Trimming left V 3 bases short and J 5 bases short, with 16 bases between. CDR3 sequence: CAISDLAGRRTEAFF. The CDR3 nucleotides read TGTGCCATCAGTGACCTCGCGGGGAGAAGGACTGAAGCTTTCTTT.

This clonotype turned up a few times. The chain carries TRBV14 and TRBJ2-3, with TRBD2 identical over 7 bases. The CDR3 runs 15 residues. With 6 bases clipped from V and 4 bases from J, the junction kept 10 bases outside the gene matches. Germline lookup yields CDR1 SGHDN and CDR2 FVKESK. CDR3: CASSDPPRGADTQYF. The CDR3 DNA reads TGTGCCAGCAGTGACCCCCCCCGGGGGGCAGATACGCAGTATTTT.

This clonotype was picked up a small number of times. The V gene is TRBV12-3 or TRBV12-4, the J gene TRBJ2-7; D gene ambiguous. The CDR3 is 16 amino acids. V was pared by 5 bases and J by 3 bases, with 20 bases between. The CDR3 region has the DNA TGTGCCAGCAGTCCCCGGGCAACCTCAGCTAACTACGAGCAGTACTTC. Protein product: CASSPRATSANYEQYF.

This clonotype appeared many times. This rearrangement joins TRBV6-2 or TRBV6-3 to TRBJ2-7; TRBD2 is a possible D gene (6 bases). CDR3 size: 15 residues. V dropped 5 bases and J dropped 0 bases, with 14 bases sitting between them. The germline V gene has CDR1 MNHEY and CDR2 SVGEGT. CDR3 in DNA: TGTGCCAGCAGTGATCATCCTAGCGTCTCCTACGAGCAGTACTTC. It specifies CASSDHPSVSYEQYF.

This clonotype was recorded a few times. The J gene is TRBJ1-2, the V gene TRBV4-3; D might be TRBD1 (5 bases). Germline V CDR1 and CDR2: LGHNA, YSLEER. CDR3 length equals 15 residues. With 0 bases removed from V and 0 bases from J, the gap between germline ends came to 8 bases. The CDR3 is CASSQDWGANYGYTF. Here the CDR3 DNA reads TGCGCCAGCAGCCAAGATTGGGGGGCTAACTATGGCTACACCTTC.

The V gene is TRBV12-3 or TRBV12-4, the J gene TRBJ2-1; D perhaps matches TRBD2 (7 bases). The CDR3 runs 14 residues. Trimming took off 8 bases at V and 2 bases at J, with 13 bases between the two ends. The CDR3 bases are TGTGCCAGCGTGCCGGGGGGCCCCTACAATGAGCAGTTCTTC. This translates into CASVPGGPYNEQFF.

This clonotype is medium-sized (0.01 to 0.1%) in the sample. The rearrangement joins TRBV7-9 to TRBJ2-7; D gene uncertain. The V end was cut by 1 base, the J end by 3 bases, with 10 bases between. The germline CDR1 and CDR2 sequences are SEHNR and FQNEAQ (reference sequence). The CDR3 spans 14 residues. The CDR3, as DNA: TGTGCCAGCAGCTTAGTCTCGGGTAGCTACGAGCAGTACTTC. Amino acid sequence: CASSLVSGSYEQYF.

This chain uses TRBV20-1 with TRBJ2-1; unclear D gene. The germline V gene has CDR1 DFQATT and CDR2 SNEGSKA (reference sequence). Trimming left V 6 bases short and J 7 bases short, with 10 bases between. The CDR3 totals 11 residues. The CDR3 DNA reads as TGCAGTGCCACTCCGAGGAATGAGCAGTTCTTC. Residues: CSATPRNEQFF.

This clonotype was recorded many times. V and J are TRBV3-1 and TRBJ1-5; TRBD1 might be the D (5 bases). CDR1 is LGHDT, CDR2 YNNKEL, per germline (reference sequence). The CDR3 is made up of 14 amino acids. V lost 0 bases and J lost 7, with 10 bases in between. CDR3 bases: TGTGCCAGCAGCCAAGATCTGGGGCGGCAGCCCCAGCATTTT. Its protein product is CASSQDLGRQPQHF.

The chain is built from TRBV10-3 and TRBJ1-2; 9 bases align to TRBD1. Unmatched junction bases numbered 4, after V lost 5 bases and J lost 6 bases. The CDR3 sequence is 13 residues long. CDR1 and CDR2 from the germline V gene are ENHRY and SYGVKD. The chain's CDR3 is CAISPGQGDGYTF. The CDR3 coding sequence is TGTGCCATCAGTCCGGGACAGGGAGATGGCTACACCTTC.

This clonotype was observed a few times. The CDR3 bases are TGTGCCAGCGAAGGAGGGACTAGCGGGGGTCCGAGGTCCTACAATGAGCAGTTCTTC. It is translated as CASEGGTSGGPRSYNEQFF. This chain uses TRBV2 with TRBJ2-1; 14 nucleotides match TRBD2. There are 19 residues in the CDR3. Germline-derived CDR1 and CDR2 are SNHLY and FYNNEI. V shed 8 bases and J 1 base; nucleotides not matched to a gene: 13.

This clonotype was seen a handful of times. This CDR3 is CASTGTGRTKLFF. CDR3 nucleotide sequence: TGTGCCAGCACCGGGACAGGGCGTACGAAACTGTTTTTT. This rearrangement joins TRBV19 to TRBJ1-4, with TRBD1 matching 9 bases. Germline V gene lookup returns CDR1 LNHDA and CDR2 SQIVND (reference sequence). This CDR3 spans 13 amino acids. V lost 9 bases to trimming and J lost 11 bases; unmatched junction nucleotides: 10.

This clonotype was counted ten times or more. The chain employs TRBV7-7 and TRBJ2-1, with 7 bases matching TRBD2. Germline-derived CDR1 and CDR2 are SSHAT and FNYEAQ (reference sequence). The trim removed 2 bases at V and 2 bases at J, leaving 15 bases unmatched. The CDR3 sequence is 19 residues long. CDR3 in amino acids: CASSLYLRAAGVAYNEQFF. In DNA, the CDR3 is TGTGCCAGCAGCTTATATCTTAGGGCTGCGGGGGTCGCCTACAATGAGCAGTTCTTC.

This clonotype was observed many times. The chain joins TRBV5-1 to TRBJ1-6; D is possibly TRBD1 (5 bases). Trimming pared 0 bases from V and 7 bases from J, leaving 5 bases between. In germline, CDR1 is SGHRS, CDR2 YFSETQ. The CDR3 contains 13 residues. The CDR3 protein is CASSLGQNSPLHF. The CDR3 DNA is TGCGCCAGCAGCTTGGGACAGAATTCACCCCTCCACTTT.

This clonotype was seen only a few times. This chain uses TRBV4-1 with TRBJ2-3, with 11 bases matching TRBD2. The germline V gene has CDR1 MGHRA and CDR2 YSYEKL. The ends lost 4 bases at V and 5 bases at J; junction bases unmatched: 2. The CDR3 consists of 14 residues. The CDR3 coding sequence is TGCGCCAGCAGCCGAGGACTAGCGGGAGATACGCAGTATTTT. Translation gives CASSRGLAGDTQYF.

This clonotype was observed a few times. CDR3 nucleotides: TGCAGCGTCGTACCCGAAGAGACCCAGTACTTC. Translating gives CSVVPEETQYF. The chain is built from TRBV29-1 and TRBJ2-5; no firm D call. The V gene's germline CDR1 is SQVTM and CDR2 ANQGSEA. Trimming took off 6 bases at V and 3 bases at J, with 8 bases between the two ends. The CDR3 covers 11 residues.

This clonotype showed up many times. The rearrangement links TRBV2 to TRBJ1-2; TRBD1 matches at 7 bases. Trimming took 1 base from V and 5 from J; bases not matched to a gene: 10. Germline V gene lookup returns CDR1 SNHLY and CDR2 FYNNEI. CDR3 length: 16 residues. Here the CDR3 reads CASSEGSWGQTYGYTF. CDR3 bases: TGTGCCAGCAGTGAAGGTAGTTGGGGACAGACATATGGCTACACCTTC. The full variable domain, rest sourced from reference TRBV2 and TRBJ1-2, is EPEVTQTPSHQVTQMGQEVILRCVPISNHLYFYWYRQILGQKVEFLVSFYNNEISEKSEIFDDQFSVERPDGSNFTLKIRSTKLEDSAMYFCASSEGSWGQTYGYTFGSGTRLTVV.

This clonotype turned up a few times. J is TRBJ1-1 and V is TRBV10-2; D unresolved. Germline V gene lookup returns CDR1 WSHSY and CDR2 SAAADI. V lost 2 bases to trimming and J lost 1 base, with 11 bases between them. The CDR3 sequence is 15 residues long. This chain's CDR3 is CASSEVRGGNTEAFF. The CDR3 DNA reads TGCGCCAGCAGTGAGGTTCGAGGAGGGAACACTGAAGCTTTCTTT.

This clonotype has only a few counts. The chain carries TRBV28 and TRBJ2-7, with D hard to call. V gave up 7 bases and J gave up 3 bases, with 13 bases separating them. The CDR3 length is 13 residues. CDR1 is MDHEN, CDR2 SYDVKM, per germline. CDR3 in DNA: TGTGCCAGCACCTCCGGGCAGAACTACGAGCAGTACTTC. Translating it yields CASTSGQNYEQYF.

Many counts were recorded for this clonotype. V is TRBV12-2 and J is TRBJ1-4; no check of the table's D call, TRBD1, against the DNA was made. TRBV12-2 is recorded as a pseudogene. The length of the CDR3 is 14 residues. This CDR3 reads CASRSGGMDEKLFF. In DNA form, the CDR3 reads TGTGCAAGTCGCTCAGGGGGAATGGATGAAAAACTGTTTTTT.

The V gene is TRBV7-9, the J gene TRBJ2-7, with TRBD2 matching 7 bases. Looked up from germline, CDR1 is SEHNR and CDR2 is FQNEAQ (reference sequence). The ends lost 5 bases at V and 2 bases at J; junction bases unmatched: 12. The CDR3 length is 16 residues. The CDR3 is CASSPQTAGMPYEQYF. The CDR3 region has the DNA TGTGCCAGCAGCCCCCAGACAGCGGGGATGCCCTACGAGCAGTACTTC.

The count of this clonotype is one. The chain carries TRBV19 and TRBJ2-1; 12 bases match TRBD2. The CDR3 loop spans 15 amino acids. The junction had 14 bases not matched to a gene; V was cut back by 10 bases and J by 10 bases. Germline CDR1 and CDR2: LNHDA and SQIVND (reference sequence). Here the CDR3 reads CATNPTSGSFKEQFF. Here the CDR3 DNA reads TGTGCCACTAACCCGACTAGCGGGAGTTTTAAAGAGCAGTTCTTC.

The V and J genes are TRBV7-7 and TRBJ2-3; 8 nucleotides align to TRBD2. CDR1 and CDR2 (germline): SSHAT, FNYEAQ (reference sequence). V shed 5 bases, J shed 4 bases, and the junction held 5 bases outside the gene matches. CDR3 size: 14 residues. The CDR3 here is CASSSSGGADTQYF. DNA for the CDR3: TGTGCCAGCAGCAGTTCGGGGGGGGCAGATACGCAGTATTTT.

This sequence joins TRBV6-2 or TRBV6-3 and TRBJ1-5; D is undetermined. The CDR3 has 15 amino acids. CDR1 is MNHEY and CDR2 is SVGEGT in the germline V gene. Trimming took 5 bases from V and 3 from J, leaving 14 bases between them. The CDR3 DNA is TGTGCCAGCAGTCCAGGCTCCCCGCCCAATCAGCCCCAGCATTTT. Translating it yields CASSPGSPPNQPQHF.

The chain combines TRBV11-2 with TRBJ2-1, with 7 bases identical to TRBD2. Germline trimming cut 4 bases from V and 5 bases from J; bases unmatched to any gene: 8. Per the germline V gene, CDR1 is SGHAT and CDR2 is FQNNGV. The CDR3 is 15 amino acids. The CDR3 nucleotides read TGTGCCAGCAGCTCTGTGGCGGGGGTGAACAATGAGCAGTTCTTC. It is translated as CASSSVAGVNNEQFF. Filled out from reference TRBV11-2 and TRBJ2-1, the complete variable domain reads EAGVAQSPRYKIIEKRQSVAFWCNPISGHATLYWYQQILGQGPKLLIQFQNNGVVDDSQLPKDRFSAERLKGVDSTLKIQPAKLEDSAVYLCASSSVAGVNNEQFFGPGTRLTVL.

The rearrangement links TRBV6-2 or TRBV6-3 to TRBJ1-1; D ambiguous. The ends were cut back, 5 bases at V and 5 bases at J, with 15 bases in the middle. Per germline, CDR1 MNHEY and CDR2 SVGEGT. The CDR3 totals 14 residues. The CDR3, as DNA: TGTGCCAGCAGTACTTGGGCGCGGAAAACTGAAGCTTTCTTT. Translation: CASSTWARKTEAFF.

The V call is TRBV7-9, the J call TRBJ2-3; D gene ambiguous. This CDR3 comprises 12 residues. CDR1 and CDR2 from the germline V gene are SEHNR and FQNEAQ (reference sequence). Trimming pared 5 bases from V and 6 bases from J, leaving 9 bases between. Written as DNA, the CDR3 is TGTGCCAGCAGCCCCCTGGGGGATACGCAGTATTTT. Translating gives CASSPLGDTQYF.